This paragraph covers one T cell receptor beta chain sequence. The antigen remains undetermined. The donors were part of the roughly 130-subject validation cohort, which stood apart from the roughly 670-subject first cohort. This entry is derived from a study of cytomegalovirus exposure and HLA in healthy donors. At the level of the study: The 90 to 150 validation repertoires matched the roughly 700 first-cohort repertoires in platform, a later analysis reported. Overall study findings and caveats: Cytomegalovirus association was assigned to over 150 TCR beta chains. Researchers reported that a few CMV-associated chains were confirmed in vitro as CMV antigen-specific.

Method: immunoSEQ multiplex PCR; TCRdb's copy keeps in-frame clones and lacks some. Of some 160,000 clones detected, 88% appear once; the ten largest clones hold 2.5% to 3.5%. The specimen was PBMCs. This clonotype was obtained from a man aged 18 to 29 in good health and CMV-seronegative.

In DNA form, the CDR3 reads TGTGCCAGCAGCTTATCGGGAGTCCGCTATGGCTACACCTTC. This gives the protein CASSLSGVRYGYTF. The chain is built from TRBV7-9 and TRBJ1-2; D ambiguous. V lost 2 bases to trimming and J lost 4 bases, with 11 bases between them. The CDR3 totals 14 residues. Germline CDR1 reads SEHNR; CDR2 reads FQNEAQ (reference sequence).